This TCR beta chain was obtained from a study of blood T cell repertoires in COVID-19. The wider study: Donors in the United States, Italy and Spain gave samples during acute or convalescent COVID-19. Sources were T cells, B-cell-depleted T cells, or PBMCs; the material itself was cDNA or gDNA.

A few counts support this clone. V trimming: 2 bases; J trimming: 5 bases; junction bases outside the gene matches: 3. The CDR3 is 15 residues long. Looked up from germline, CDR1 is MDHEN and CDR2 is SYDVKM. Original methodology: Estimated nucleated cell counts came from reference gene primer amplification. Produced via immunoSEQ multiplex PCR; TCRdb's table is partial and in-frame only. D and trimming were read from the DNA, whereas the V and J calls and clone size are those reported in that table. This table holds around 64,000 clones, approximately 87% found once. The chain carries TRBV28 and TRBJ2-1; 10 bases match TRBD1. The sample taken for sequencing was peripheral blood. The clonotype comes from a man aged 50-60 years with active COVID-19. The CDR3 protein is CASSLPGQGNNEQFF. In DNA form, the CDR3 reads TGTGCCAGCAGTTTACCGGGACAGGGGAACAATGAGCAGTTCTTC.